The subject of this entry is one TCR beta chain. What it binds is not known. Germline assignment: CDR1 SGHVS and CDR2 FNYEAQ. With 1 base removed from V and 7 bases from J, the gap between germline ends came to 14 bases. The CDR3 is 15 residues long. Profiled with immunoSEQ multiplex PCR; TCRdb holds only in-frame clones, not every one. The profile shows about 1 million clones, around four fifths of them singletons. The data derive from a study of shared clonotypes between healthy human individuals. On the study more broadly: Three CD4 naive, three CD4 memory, two CD8 naive and one CD8 memory plate were used per donor. Broader study findings: Larger richness was generally estimated for naive than memory subsets. Generation probabilities of non-shared clonotypes were lower (relative to those shared by all four donors).

Healthy HIV-negative adults with no recent acute infections or vaccinations were recruited as donors. Sequencing input: memory CD4+ T cells sorted from blood. As to subset: CD45RA-negative fraction. The J gene is TRBJ2-1, the V gene TRBV7-6, with a tentative D call TRBD1 (5 bases). This sequence was found in a man aged 18-30 years in good health. In nucleotides, the CDR3 is TGTGCCAGCAGCTTAGACGGACCGGCAGGGAATGAGCAGTTCTTC. Protein product: CASSLDGPAGNEQFF.